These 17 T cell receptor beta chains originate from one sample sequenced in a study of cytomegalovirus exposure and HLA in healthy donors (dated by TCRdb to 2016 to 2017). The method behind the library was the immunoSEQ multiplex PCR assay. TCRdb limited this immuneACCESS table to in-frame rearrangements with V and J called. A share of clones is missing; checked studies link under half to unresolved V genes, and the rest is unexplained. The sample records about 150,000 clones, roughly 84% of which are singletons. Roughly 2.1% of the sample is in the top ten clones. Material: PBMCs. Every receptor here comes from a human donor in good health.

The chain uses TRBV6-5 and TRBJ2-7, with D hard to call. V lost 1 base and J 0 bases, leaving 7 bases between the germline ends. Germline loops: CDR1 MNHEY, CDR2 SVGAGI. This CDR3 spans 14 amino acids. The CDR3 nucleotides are TGTGCCAGCAGTTACTTTGCAGGCTCCTACGAGCAGTACTTC. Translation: CASSYFAGSYEQYF.

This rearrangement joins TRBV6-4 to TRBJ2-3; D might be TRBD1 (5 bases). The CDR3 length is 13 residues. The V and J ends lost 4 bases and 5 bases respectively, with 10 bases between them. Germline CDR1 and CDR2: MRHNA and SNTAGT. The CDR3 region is CASSAQGGDTQYF. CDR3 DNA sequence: TGTGCCAGCAGTGCGCAGGGTGGAGATACGCAGTATTTT.

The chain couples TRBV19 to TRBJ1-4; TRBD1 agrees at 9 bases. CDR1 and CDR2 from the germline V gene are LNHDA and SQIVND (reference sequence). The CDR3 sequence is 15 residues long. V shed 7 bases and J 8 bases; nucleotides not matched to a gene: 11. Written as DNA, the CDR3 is TGTGCCAGTAACACACCGGGACAGGGTGGAGAAAAACTGTTTTTT. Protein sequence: CASNTPGQGGEKLFF.

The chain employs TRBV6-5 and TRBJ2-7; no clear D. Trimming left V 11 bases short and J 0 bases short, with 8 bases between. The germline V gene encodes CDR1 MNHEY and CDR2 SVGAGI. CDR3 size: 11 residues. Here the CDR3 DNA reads TGTGCCTGCGGAAGCTCCTACGAGCAGTACTTC. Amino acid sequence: CACGSSYEQYF.

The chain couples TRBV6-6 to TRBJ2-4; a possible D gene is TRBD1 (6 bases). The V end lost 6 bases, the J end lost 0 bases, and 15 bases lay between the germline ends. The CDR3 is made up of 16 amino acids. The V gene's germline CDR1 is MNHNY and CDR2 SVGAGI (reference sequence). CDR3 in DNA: TGTGCCAGCAGCCCGACTGGGGGCCTAGCCAAAAACATTCAGTACTTC. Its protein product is CASSPTGGLAKNIQYF.

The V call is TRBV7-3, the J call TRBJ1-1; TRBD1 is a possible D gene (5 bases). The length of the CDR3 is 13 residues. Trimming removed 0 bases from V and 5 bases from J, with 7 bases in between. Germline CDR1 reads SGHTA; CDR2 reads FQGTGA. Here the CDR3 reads CASSLTGVTEAFF. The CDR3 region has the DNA TGTGCCAGCAGCTTAACAGGGGTAACTGAAGCTTTCTTT.

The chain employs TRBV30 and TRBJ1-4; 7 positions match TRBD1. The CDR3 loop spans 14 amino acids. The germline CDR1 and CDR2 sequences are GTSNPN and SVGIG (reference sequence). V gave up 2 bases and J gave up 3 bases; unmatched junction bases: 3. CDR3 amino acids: CAWSLGQSNEKLFF. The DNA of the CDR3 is TGTGCCTGGAGTCTGGGACAGTCTAATGAAAAACTGTTTTTT.

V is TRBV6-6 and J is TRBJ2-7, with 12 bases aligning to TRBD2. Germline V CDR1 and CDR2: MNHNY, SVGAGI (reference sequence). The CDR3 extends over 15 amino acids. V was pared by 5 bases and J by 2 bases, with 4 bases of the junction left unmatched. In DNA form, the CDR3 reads TGTGCCAGCAGTCACGGACTAGCGGGACCCTACGAGCAGTACTTC. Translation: CASSHGLAGPYEQYF.

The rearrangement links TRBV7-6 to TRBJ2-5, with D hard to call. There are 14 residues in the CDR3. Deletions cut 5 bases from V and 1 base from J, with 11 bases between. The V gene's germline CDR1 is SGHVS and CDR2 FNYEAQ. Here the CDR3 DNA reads TGTGCCAGCAGCCTCGGTACGGGCCAAGAGACCCAGTACTTC. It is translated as CASSLGTGQETQYF.

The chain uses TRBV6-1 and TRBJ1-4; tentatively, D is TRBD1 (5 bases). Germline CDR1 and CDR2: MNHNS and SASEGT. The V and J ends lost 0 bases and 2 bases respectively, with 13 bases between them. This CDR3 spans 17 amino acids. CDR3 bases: TGTGCCAGCAGTGAAGCGCGGTTCAGGGCGACTAATGAAAAACTGTTTTTT. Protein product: CASSEARFRATNEKLFF.

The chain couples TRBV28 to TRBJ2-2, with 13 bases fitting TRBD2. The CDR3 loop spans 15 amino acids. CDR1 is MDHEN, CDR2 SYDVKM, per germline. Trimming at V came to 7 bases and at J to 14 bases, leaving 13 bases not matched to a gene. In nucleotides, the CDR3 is TGTGCCAGCACCCGAGGTGGGACTAGCGGGATTGAACTGTTTTTT. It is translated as CASTRGGTSGIELFF.

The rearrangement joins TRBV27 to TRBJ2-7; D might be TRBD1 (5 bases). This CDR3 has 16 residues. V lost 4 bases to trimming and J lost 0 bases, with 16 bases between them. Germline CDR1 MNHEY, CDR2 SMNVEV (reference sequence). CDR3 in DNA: TGTGCCAGCAGTTCATCCGACAGTTCTACCTCCTACGAGCAGTACTTC. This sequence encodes CASSSSDSSTSYEQYF.

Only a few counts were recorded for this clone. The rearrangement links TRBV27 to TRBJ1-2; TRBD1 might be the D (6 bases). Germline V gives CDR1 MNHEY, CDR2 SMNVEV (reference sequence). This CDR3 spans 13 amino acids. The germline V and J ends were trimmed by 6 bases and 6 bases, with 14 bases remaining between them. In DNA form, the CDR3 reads TGTGCCAGCAGCGTGACAGGCTTCAATGGCTACACCTTC. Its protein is CASSVTGFNGYTF.

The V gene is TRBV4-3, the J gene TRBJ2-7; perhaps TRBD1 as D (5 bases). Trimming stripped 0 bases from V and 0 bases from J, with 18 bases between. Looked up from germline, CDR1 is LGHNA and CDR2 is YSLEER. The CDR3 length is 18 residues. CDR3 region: CASSQDIGTRQSSYEQYF. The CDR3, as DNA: TGCGCCAGCAGCCAAGACATTGGAACAAGACAGAGCTCCTACGAGCAGTACTTC.

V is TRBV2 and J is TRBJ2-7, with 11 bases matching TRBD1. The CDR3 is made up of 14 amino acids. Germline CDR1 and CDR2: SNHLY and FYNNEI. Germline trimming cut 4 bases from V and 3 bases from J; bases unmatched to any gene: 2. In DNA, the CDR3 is TGTGCCAGCAGTGTGGGACAGGGGGTCTACGAGCAGTACTTC. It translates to CASSVGQGVYEQYF.

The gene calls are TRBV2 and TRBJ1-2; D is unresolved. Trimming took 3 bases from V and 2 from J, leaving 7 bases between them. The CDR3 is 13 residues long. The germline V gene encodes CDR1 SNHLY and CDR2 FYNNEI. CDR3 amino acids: CASSDGRNYGYTF. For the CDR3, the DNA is TGTGCCAGCAGTGATGGCAGGAACTATGGCTACACCTTC. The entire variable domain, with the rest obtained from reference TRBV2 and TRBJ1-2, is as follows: EPEVTQTPSHQVTQMGQEVILRCVPISNHLYFYWYRQILGQKVEFLVSFYNNEISEKSEIFDDQFSVERPDGSNFTLKIRSTKLEDSAMYFCASSDGRNYGYTFGSGTRLTVV.

The CDR3 loop reads CASSSWGQGHYGYTF. The CDR3 DNA reads as TGTGCCAGCAGCTCCTGGGGACAGGGCCACTATGGCTACACCTTC. The V gene is TRBV5-4, the J gene TRBJ1-2, with 9 bases that match TRBD1. The V and J ends lost 3 bases and 3 bases, in that order; junction bases with no gene match: 6. The CDR3 spans 15 residues. Germline V lookup: CDR1 SGHNT, CDR2 YYREEE (reference sequence).